The 10 T cell receptor beta chains below come from one sample, sequenced in a study of blood T cell repertoires in COVID-19. Produced via immunoSEQ multiplex PCR; TCRdb's table is partial and in-frame only. The repertoire holds 250,000 to 300,000 clones, with 88% as singletons. Sequenced material: PBMCs or T cells enriched from blood (not recorded which). Every receptor here comes from a woman in her fifties or sixties in a cohort exposed to, infected with or recovered from COVID-19 (not recorded which).

V is TRBV5-1 and J is TRBJ2-7; 10 bases align to TRBD1. J lost 9 bases, V lost 2 bases, and 8 bases had no gene match. Germline CDR1 reads SGHRS; CDR2 reads YFSETQ. CDR3 length: 14 residues. The CDR3: CASSLGTGALGQYF. Written as DNA, the CDR3 is TGCGCCAGCAGCTTAGGGACAGGGGCGCTCGGGCAGTACTTC.

The chain recombines TRBV6-5 with TRBJ2-3; maybe TRBD2 (6 bases). CDR1 MNHEY and CDR2 SVGAGI come from the germline V gene. The CDR3 is 14 amino acids. V was cut by 10 bases and J by 0 bases, with 14 bases left in between. CDR3 protein: CATVPSGSTDTQYF. Here the CDR3 DNA reads TGTGCCACAGTACCAAGCGGGAGCACAGATACGCAGTATTTT.

V is TRBV9 and J is TRBJ2-5; 9 bases map to TRBD2. This CDR3 spans 17 amino acids. CDR1 is SGDLS, CDR2 YYNGEE, per germline. V lost 0 bases to trimming and J lost 4 bases; unmatched junction nucleotides: 10. CDR3 sequence reads: CASSVATGGRAGETQYF. In nucleotides, the CDR3 is TGTGCCAGCAGCGTAGCTACTGGCGGGAGGGCCGGAGAGACCCAGTACTTC.

The genes are TRBV27 and TRBJ2-7; D possibly corresponds to TRBD1 (6 bases). Germline CDR1 MNHEY, CDR2 SMNVEV (reference sequence). V was cut by 3 bases and J by 5 bases, with 14 bases left in between. This CDR3 has 14 amino acids. The DNA for the CDR3 is TGTGCCAGCAGTTTTAAGGCAGGGGTGGACGAGCAGTACTTC. Translation gives CASSFKAGVDEQYF.

The chain employs TRBV18 and TRBJ2-4, with 8 bases identical to TRBD2. J was trimmed by 1 base and V by 4 bases; bases with no gene match: 6. This CDR3 has 16 residues. Germline V CDR1 and CDR2: KGHSH, LQKENI. CDR3 DNA: TGTGCCAGCTCACTTCAGCGGGAGACGGCCAAAAACATTCAGTACTTC. This codes for CASSLQRETAKNIQYF.

The genes are TRBV7-9 and TRBJ2-5, with D unresolved. Trimming shortened V by 5 bases and J by 1 base, and 8 bases separated the two germline ends. Germline V gene lookup returns CDR1 SEHNR and CDR2 FQNEAQ (reference sequence). The CDR3 loop spans 13 amino acids. The CDR3 loop is CASSPGSQETQYF. Written as DNA, the CDR3 is TGTGCCAGCAGCCCCGGGTCCCAAGAGACCCAGTACTTC.

The V call is TRBV5-6, the J call TRBJ1-1; 7 bases align to TRBD1. CDR1 is SGHDT, CDR2 YYEEEE, per germline. V trimming: 2 bases; J trimming: 0 bases; junction bases outside the gene matches: 4. The CDR3 has 15 residues. This chain's CDR3 is CASSFRQGLNTEAFF. The CDR3 region has the DNA TGTGCCAGCAGCTTTAGACAGGGTTTGAACACTGAAGCTTTCTTT.

The V and J genes are TRBV19 and TRBJ2-2, with D possibly matching TRBD2 (6 bases). The V and J ends lost 4 bases and 6 bases respectively, with 18 bases between them. CDR3 length: 16 amino acids. From germline, CDR1 is LNHDA and CDR2 SQIVND (reference sequence). The CDR3 region has the DNA TGTGCCAGTAGTACTCAACGACCGACTAGGGCCGGGGAGCTGTTTTTT. Translation gives CASSTQRPTRAGELFF.

The sample holds one count of this clone. The V gene is TRBV28, the J gene TRBJ2-4; a possible D gene is TRBD1 (5 bases). The germline V and J ends were trimmed by 1 base and 2 bases, with 9 bases remaining between them. Germline assignment: CDR1 MDHEN and CDR2 SYDVKM. The CDR3 spans 15 residues. The CDR3 DNA reads as TGTGCCAGCAGTTTATTGTCAGGGACCAAAAACATTCAGTACTTC. As protein: CASSLLSGTKNIQYF.

This clone came up a few times. This chain joins TRBV5-1 and TRBJ2-1; 7 bases match TRBD2. Germline V CDR1 and CDR2: SGHRS, YFSETQ. The CDR3 loop spans 13 amino acids. Trimming cost V 4 bases and J 7 bases; bases outside gene matches: 5. CDR3 protein: CASSGGSGNEQFF. CDR3 nucleotides: TGCGCCAGCAGCGGCGGGAGTGGGAATGAGCAGTTCTTC.